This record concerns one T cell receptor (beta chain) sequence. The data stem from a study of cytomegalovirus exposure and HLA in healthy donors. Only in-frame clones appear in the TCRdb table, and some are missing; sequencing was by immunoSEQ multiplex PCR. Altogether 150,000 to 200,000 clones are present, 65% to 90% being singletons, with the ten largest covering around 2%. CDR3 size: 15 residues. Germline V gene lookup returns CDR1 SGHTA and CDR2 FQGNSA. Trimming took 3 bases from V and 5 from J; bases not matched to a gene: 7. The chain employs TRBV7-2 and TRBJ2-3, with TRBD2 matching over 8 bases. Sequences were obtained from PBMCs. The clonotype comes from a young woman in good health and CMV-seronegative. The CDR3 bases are TGTGCCAGCAGCTTCCCCGGGGGGGCTAAAGATACGCAGTATTTT. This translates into CASSFPGGAKDTQYF.